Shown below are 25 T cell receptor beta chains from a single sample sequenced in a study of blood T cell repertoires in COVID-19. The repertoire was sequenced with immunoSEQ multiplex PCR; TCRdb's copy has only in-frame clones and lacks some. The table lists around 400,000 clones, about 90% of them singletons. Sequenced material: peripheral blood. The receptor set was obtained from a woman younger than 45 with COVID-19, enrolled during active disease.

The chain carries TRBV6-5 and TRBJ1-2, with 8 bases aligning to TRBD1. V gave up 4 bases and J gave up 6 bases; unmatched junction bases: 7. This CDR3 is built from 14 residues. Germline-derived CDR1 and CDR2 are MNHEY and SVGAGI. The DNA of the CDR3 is TGTGCCAGCAGTTCCGTAGGACAGGGAAATGGCTACACCTTC. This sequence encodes CASSSVGQGNGYTF.

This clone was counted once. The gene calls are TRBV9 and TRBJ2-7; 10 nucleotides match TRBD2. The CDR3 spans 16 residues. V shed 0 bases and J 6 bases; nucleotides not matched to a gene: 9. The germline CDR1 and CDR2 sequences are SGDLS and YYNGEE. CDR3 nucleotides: TGTGCCAGCAGCGTAGGGCCCGCTAGCGGGAGTTCCGAGCAGTACTTC. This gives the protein CASSVGPASGSSEQYF.

In nucleotides, the CDR3 is TGTGCCAGCAGCGCCGGGGGGCTAGCGGTATCCTACGAGCAGTACTTC. Translation gives CASSAGGLAVSYEQYF. V is TRBV9 and J is TRBJ2-7; tentative D call: TRBD2 (7 bases). Germline V gene lookup returns CDR1 SGDLS and CDR2 YYNGEE. V was clipped by 3 bases and J by 1 base, with 17 bases between them. This CDR3 is 16 amino acids long.

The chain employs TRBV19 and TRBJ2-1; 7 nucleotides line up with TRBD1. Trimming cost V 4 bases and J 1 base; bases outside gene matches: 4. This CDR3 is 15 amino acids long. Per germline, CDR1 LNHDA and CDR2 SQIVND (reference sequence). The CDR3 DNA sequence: TGTGCCAGTAGTAAGAGGACAGGTTCCTACAATGAGCAGTTCTTC. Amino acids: CASSKRTGSYNEQFF.

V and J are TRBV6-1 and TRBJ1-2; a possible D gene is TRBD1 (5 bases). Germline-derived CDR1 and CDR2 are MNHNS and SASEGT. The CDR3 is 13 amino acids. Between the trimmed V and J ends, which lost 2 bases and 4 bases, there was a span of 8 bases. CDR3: CASSEPGSYGYTF. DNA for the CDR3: TGTGCCAGCAGTGAACCAGGGTCCTATGGCTACACCTTC.

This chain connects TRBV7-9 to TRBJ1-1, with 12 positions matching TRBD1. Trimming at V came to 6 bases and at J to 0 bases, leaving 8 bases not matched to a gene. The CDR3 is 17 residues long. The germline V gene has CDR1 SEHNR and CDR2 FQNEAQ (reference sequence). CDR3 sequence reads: CASSRRDRGLLNTEAFF. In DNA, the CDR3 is TGTGCCAGCAGTCGCCGGGACAGGGGGCTCTTGAACACTGAAGCTTTCTTT.

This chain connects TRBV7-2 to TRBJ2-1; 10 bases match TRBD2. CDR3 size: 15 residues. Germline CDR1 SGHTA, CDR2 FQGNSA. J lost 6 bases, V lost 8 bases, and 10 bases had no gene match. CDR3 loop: CASVWGPSGGNEQFF. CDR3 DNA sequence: TGTGCCAGCGTCTGGGGGCCTAGCGGGGGCAATGAGCAGTTCTTC.

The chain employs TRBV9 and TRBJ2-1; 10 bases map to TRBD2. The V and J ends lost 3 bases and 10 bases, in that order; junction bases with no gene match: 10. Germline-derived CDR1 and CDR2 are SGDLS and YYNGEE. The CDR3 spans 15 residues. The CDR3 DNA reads TGTGCCAGCAGCGCTAGCGGGAGTCTTGTTATCGAGCAGTTCTTC. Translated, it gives CASSASGSLVIEQFF.

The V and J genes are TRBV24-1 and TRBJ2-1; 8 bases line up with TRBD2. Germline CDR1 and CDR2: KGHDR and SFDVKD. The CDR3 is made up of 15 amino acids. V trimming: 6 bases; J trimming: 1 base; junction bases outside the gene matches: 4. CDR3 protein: CATSSPGGSYNEQFF. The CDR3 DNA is TGTGCCACCAGTTCTCCGGGAGGGTCCTACAATGAGCAGTTCTTC.

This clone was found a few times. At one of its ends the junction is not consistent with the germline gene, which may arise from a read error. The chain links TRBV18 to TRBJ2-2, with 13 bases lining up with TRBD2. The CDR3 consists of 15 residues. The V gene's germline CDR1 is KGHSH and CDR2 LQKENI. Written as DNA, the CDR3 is TGTGCCAGCTCTGGGACTAGCGGGAACCCCGGGGAGCTGTTTTTT. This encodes CASSGTSGNPGELFF.

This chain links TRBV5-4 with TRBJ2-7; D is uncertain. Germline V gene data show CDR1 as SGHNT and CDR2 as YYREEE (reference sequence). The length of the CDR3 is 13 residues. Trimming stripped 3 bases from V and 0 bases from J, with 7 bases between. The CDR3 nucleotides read TGTGCCAGCAGCTCCGGGTTCTCCTACGAGCAGTACTTC. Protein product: CASSSGFSYEQYF.

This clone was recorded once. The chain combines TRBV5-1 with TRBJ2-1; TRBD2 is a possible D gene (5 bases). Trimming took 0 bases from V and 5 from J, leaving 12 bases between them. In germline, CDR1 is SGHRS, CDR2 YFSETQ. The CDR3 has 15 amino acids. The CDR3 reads CASSLAAEENNEQFF. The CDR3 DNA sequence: TGCGCCAGCAGCTTGGCCGCGGAGGAAAACAATGAGCAGTTCTTC.

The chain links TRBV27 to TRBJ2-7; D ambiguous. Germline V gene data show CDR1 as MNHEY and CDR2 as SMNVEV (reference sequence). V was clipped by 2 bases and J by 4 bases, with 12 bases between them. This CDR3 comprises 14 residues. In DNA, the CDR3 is TGTGCCAGCAGTTTAAACCCCGAGACTTACGAGCAGTACTTC. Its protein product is CASSLNPETYEQYF.

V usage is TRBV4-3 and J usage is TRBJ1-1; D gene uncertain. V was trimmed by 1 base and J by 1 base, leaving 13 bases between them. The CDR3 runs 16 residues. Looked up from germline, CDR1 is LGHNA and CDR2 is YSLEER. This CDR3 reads CASSQGRAGPNTEAFF. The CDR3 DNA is TGCGCCAGCAGCCAAGGGAGGGCGGGCCCGAACACTGAAGCTTTCTTT.

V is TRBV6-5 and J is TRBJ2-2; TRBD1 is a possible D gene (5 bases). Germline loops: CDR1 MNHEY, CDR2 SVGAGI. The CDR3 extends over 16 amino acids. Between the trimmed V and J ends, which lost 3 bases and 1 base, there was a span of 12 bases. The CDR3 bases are TGTGCCAGCAGTTATTCCAGACAGATGAACACCGGGGAGCTGTTTTTT. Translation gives CASSYSRQMNTGELFF.

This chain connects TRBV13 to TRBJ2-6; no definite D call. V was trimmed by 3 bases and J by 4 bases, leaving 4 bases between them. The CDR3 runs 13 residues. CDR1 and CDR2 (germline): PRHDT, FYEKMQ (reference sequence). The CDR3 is CASSFSGANVLTF. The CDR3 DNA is TGTGCCAGCAGCTTCTCCGGGGCCAACGTCCTGACTTTC.

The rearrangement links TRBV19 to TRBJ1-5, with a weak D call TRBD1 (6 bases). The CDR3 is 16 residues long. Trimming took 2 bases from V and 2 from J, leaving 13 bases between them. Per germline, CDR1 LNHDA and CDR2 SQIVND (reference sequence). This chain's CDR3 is CASSIWGGGGNQPQHF. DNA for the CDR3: TGTGCCAGTAGTATATGGGGGGGCGGTGGCAATCAGCCCCAGCATTTT.

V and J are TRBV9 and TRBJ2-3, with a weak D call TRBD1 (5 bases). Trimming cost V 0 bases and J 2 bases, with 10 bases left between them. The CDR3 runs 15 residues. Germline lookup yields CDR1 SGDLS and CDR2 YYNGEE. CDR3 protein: CASSVVGVPTDTQYF. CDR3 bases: TGTGCCAGCAGCGTAGTAGGGGTTCCCACAGATACGCAGTATTTT.

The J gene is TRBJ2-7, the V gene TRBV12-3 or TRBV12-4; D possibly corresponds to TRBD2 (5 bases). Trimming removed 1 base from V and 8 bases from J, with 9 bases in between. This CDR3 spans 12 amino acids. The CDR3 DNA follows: TGTGCCAGCAGTTTAGGTGGGAGAAAGCAGTACTTC. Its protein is CASSLGGRKQYF.

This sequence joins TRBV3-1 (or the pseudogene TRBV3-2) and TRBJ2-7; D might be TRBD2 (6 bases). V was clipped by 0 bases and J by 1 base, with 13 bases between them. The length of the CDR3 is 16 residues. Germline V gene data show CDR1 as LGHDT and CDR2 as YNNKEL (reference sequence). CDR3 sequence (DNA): TGTGCCAGCAGCCAAGACGGAGCGGGCTATTCCTACGAGCAGTACTTC. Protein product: CASSQDGAGYSYEQYF.

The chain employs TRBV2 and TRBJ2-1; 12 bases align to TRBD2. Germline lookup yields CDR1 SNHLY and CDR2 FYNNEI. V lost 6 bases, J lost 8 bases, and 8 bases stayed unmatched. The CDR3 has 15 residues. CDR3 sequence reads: CASRLRTSGNDEQFF. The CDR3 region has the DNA TGTGCCAGCAGGCTCCGGACTAGCGGGAACGATGAGCAGTTCTTC.

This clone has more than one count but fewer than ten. The CDR3 protein is CASTPGTANQPQHF. DNA of the CDR3: TGCGCCAGCACTCCCGGGACAGCCAATCAGCCCCAGCATTTT. This sequence joins TRBV10-2 and TRBJ1-5; 7 bases line up with TRBD1. The germline V gene encodes CDR1 WSHSY and CDR2 SAAADI. The V segment lost 7 bases and the J segment 3 bases; nucleotides outside the gene matches: 6. The CDR3 extends over 14 amino acids.

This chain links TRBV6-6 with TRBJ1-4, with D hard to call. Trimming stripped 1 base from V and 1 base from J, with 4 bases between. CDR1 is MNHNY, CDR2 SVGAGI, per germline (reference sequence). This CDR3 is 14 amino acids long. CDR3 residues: CASSYFKTNEKLFF. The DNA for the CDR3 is TGTGCCAGCAGTTACTTCAAAACTAATGAAAAACTGTTTTTT.

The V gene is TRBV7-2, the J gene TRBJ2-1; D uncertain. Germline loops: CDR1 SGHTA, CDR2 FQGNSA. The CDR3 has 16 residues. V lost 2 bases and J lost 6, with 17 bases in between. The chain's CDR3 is CASSLPQRDFINEQFF. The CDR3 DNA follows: TGTGCCAGCAGCTTACCCCAACGAGACTTTATCAATGAGCAGTTCTTC.

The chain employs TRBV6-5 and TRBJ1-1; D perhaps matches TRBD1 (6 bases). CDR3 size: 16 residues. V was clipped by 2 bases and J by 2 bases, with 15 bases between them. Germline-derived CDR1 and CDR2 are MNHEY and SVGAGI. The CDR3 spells CASSYRTWTDNTEAFF. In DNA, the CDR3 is TGTGCCAGCAGTTACCGCACGTGGACAGACAACACTGAAGCTTTCTTT.